This paragraph reports one T cell receptor (beta chain). Antigen unknown. The DNA is left out, because the CDR3 cannot be placed on it with certainty; the CDR3 is given as TCRdb lists it. These data come from a study of blood T cells in healthy people across ages. Overall study results and limits: Naive and antigen-experienced cells could not be conclusively compared, given unsorted PBMCs. Both higher diversity and more naive CD4+ cells marked long-lived donors when set against aged donors.

From its first to its last residue, the CDR3 has 12 amino acids. The V gene's germline CDR1 is MNHEY and CDR2 SVGEGT. Together with a sample-barcoded 5' primer, a J-beta primer mix was included in a second PCR lasting roughly 6 to 12 cycles. A single record per CDR3 protein comes from TCRdb applying MiXCR to the 5' RACE reads. This sample has around 990,000 distinct CDR3 sequences; approximately 26% occur once, and the top ten carry approximately 0.79%. Per-sample yields of isolated PBMCs were at least 6 million. These data are also associated with another study on T cells of mothers and their children. This second study says: The donor cohort consisted of three healthy Caucasian mothers and their six children.

This chain links TRBV6-2 or TRBV6-3 with TRBJ2-1; TRBD2 reflects the table's D call only, with no check against the DNA. This receptor was obtained from a girl aged 2 to 9 in good health. The sequenced sample was blood. CDR3 amino acids: CTSSSSWEGRFF.